The clone carrying this T cell receptor (beta chain) showed up just a few times. Its antigen is not identified. Trimming cost V 0 bases and J 1 base, with 7 bases left between them. The CDR3 spans 15 residues. Germline CDR1 SGHNT, CDR2 YYREEE (reference sequence). The sample is drawn from a study of Ad26.COV2.S vaccination and SARS-CoV-2 variants. Study-wide background: By the intramuscular route, Ad26.COV2.S was given once, or twice 56 days apart.

This table comes from immunoSEQ multiplex PCR, and its TCRdb copy is limited to in-frame clones, with some not included. The sample has 400,000 to 450,000 clones, around nine tenths seen once. The sample's treatment: around 19 received Ad26.COV2.S at low or high dose, single or two shots; several received placebo; per-sample allocation not given. Each sample was drawn 63 days after the first injection (of vaccine or placebo). Study-wide findings and caveats: Whether participants received vaccine or placebo, their non-spike TCR breadth was similar.

This chain connects TRBV5-4 to TRBJ2-2; D remains ambiguous. This TCR derives from a person aged 18-60 years who received the Ad26.COV2.S COVID-19 vaccine or a placebo. Sequenced material: peripheral blood, taken in a trial of Ad26.COV2.S vaccine versus placebo. The CDR3 bases are TGTGCCAGCAGCTTGGTACCGGAGAACACCGGGGAGCTGTTTTTT. Residues: CASSLVPENTGELFF.